The T cell receptor beta chain described here comes from a study of metastatic and nonmetastatic thyroid tumors. TCRdb reanalyzed the PCR reads with MiXCR. The sample lists thousands of clones, about 30% occurring once. Among the patients, none had received any treatment before thyroid surgery. The sequenced sample consisted of adjacent normal tissue. The clonotype comes from a female donor with papillary thyroid cancer or a benign thyroid nodule (not recorded which). Some clones in this sample may be carry-over from other donors' samples.

The CDR3 DNA sequence: TGCAGTGCTGCTGGGACTAGCGGTTACGAGCAGTACTTC. This encodes CSAAGTSGYEQYF. The chain has TRBV20-1 and TRBJ2-7, with 11 bases lining up with TRBD2. From germline, CDR1 is DFQATT and CDR2 SNEGSKA (reference sequence). V lost 5 bases to trimming and J lost 4 bases; unmatched junction nucleotides: 4. The CDR3 is 13 amino acids.